This T cell receptor beta chain was identified during a study of CD8 T cells in Susac syndrome. With random hexamers, reverse transcription was performed on about 0.5 to 1 ug of RNA. Amplification of TCR beta CDR3 was carried out by immunoSEQ multiplex PCR, which covered 54 Vbeta and 13 Jbeta segments. TCRdb re-derived calls from the immunoSEQ multiplex PCR reads in MiXCR, one entry per CDR3 protein. The table has about 110,000 distinct CDR3 sequences, 90% to 96% seen once. Germline V gene sequence: CDR1 SGHNT, CDR2 YYREEE (reference sequence). Trimming took 0 bases from V and 3 from J; bases not matched to a gene: 2. The CDR3 spans 14 residues. The study sequenced TCR beta in blood CD8+ and CD4+ T cells. TEMRA cells were FACS-enriched and CD8+ and CD4+ T cells negatively isolated.

The material sequenced was CD4+ T cells from PBMCs. The clonotype was recovered from a human donor in good health. V usage is TRBV5-4 and J usage is TRBJ2-5; 7 bases fit TRBD1. CDR3 protein: CASSLGGQKETQYF. The CDR3 DNA sequence: TGTGCCAGCAGCTTGGGGGGACAGAAAGAGACCCAGTACTTC.